The text below deals with one T cell receptor beta chain. The CDR3 is 15 amino acids. Germline V lookup: CDR1 SGHRS, CDR2 YFSETQ. With 2 bases clipped from V and 3 bases from J, the junction kept 4 bases outside the gene matches. Method: immunoSEQ multiplex PCR; TCRdb's copy keeps in-frame clones and lacks some. The sample has some 180,000 clones; just under 90% are singletons. This record comes from a study of T cell responses to AZD1222 COVID-19 vaccine. The sample consisted of peripheral blood, taken on day 0 of AZD1222 vaccination. The sequence came from an adult in good health. The rearrangement links TRBV5-1 to TRBJ2-3, with 9 bases lining up with TRBD1. The CDR3 DNA reads TGCGCCAGCAGCTTTCGGACAGGGGTGACAGATACGCAGTATTTT. Translation: CASSFRTGVTDTQYF.